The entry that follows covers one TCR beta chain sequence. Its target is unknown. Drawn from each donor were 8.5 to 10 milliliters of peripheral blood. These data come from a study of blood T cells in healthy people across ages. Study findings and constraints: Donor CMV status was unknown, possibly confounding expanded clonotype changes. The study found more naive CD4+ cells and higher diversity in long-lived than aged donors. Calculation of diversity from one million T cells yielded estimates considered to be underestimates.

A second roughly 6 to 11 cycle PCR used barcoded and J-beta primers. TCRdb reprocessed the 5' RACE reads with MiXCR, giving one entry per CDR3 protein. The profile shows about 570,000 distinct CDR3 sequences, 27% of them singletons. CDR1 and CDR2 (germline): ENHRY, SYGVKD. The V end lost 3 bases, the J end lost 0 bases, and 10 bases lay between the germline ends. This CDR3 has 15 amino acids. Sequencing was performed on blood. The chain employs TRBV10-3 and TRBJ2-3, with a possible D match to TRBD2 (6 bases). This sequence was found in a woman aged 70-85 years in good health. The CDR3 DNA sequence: TGTGCCATCAGTGATGCGGGATTTAGCACAGATACGCAGTATTTT. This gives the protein CAISDAGFSTDTQYF.